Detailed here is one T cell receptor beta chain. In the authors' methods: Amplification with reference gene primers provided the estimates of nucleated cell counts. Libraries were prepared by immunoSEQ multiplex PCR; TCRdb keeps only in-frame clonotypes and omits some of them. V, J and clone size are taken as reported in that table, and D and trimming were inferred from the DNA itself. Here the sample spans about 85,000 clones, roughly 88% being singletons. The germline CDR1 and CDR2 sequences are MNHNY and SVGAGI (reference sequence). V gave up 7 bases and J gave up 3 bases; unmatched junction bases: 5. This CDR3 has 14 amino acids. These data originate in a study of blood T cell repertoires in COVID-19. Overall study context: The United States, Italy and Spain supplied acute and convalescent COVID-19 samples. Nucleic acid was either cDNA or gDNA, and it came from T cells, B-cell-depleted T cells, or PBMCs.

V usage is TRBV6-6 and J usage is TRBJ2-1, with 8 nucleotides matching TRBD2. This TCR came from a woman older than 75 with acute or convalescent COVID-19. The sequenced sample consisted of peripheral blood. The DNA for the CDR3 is TGTGCCAGCAATCGGGGGGGAAACTACAATGAGCAGTTCTTC. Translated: CASNRGGNYNEQFF.